This is a list of T cell receptor beta chains from one sample in a study of Graves' ophthalmopathy and Graves' hyperthyroidism. TCRdb processed the multiplex PCR reads anew with MiXCR; each CDR3 protein has one entry. Here the sample spans about 640,000 distinct CDR3 sequences, 35% to 45% being singletons. Material: peripheral blood. All receptors derive from an adult man with Graves' ophthalmopathy. The CDR3 runs from the conserved cysteine through the conserved F or W. Each record gives: clone size, J gene, V gene, D gene, CDR3 DNA, CDR3 protein. A D gene is named only where the DNA matches it firmly. Rows give clone size only sometimes, using once, few, many, or a class for an expanded clone.

>NA|TRBJ1-2|TRBV29-1|NA
TGCAGCTTACAAAACTATGGCTACACCTTC
CSLQNYGYTF
>few|TRBJ2-2|TRBV12-3/TRBV12-4|NA
TGTGCCAGCAGTTCTCCCCGAGACAAGTGGACCGGGGAGCTGTTTTTT
CASSSPRDKWTGELFF
>many|TRBJ1-2|TRBV7-2|NA
TGTGCCAGCAGCTCCGGGCAGCTAGGGTATGGCTACACCTTC
CASSSGQLGYGYTF
>many|TRBJ1-1|TRBV7-9|NA
TGTGCCAGCAGCTTAGGTGGTGCCGGGGAGAACACTGAAGCTTTCTTT
CASSLGGAGENTEAFF
>once|TRBJ1-5|TRBV25-1|NA
TGTGCCAGCAGTGGTTTGGTAGCAGGGGAACAGCCCCAGCATTTT
CASSGLVAGEQPQHF
>many|TRBJ1-4|TRBV19|NA
TGTGCCAGTAGTATAGATCGGGGAAGACTGTTTTTT
CASSIDRGRLFF
>many|TRBJ1-6|TRBV10-2|NA
TGCGCCAGCAGCAGGGGTTGGAATTCACCCCTCCACTTT
CASSRGWNSPLHF
>once|TRBJ1-3|TRBV7-2|NA
TGTGCCAGCAGCCGGGGAGGCTTGGCAGGCAACACCATATATTTT
CASSRGGLAGNTIYF
>many|TRBJ1-4|TRBV6-6|NA
TGTGCCAGCAGTTACACTAATGAAAAACTGTTTTTT
CASSYTNEKLFF
>many|TRBJ1-1|TRBV29-1|NA
TGCAGCGTTGGGGCGGCCATGAACACTGAAGCTTTCTTT
CSVGAAMNTEAFF
>many|TRBJ2-5|TRBV12-3/TRBV12-4|TRBD1
TGTGCCAGCAGTGGCCGGACAGGCGTTGAGGAGACCCAGTACTTC
CASSGRTGVEETQYF
>NA|TRBJ1-5|TRBV12-5|TRBD1
TGTGCTAGTGGTTTGGCCCTGGGACAGGGAAATCAGCCCCAGCATTTT
CASGLALGQGNQPQHF
>NA|TRBJ1-4|TRBV9|NA
TGTGCCAGCAGCGTAGACGCGGGGGGCAATGAAAAACTGTTTTTT
CASSVDAGGNEKLFF
>NA|TRBJ2-7|TRBV6-2/TRBV6-3|TRBD2
TGTGCCAGCAGTCGTACAACTAGCGGGAGGGCCTGGTACGAGCAGTACTTC
CASSRTTSGRAWYEQYF
>many|TRBJ1-1|TRBV29-1|NA
TGCAGCGCCGACCGGGGGCGAACTGAAGCTTTCTTT
CSADRGRTEAFF
>many|TRBJ2-5|TRBV25-1|TRBD1
TGTGCCAGCACCCAGGGGGACAGGGCTGGCGGAGAGACCCAGTACTTC
CASTQGDRAGGETQYF
>many|TRBJ2-6|TRBV10-2|TRBD2
TGCGCCAGCAGAGACGGACTAGCGGGGATCTCTGGGGCCAACGTCCTGACTTTC
CASRDGLAGISGANVLTF
>NA|TRBJ2-4|TRBV9|TRBD2
TGTGCCAGCAGCCTCGGGGGGGGCAAAAACATTCAGTACTTC
CASSLGGGKNIQYF
>once|TRBJ1-5|TRBV9|NA
TGTGCCAGCAGCGTTACTAGGGGTTTCGATCAGCCCCAGCATTTT
CASSVTRGFDQPQHF
>many|TRBJ2-7|TRBV10-3|NA
TGTGCCATCAGTGAGGCGAAGGACGAGCAGTACTTC
CAISEAKDEQYF
>many|TRBJ1-2|TRBV24-1|NA
TGTGCCACCAGTGATTTAGGAGGGCCGGCTGGCTACACCTTC
CATSDLGGPAGYTF
>many|TRBJ1-2|TRBV28|NA
TGTGCCAGCAATGCGGGGGACTATGGCTACACCTTC
CASNAGDYGYTF